The T cell receptor beta chain described here comes from a study of cytomegalovirus exposure and HLA in healthy donors (TCRdb year 2017). Turning to the overall study: According to an earlier analysis of around 600 of the donors, about 179 million T cells yielded 117 million unique TCR beta sequences and around 300 Gb of sequence data. The number of donors typed differed by locus, with roughly 629-640 for A, B, C, DRB1 and DQB1, more than 500 for DQA1, about 610 for DPA1, and 400 to 490 for DPB1. About 5 DR-DQ haplotypes were handled as single units for association and clustering, since linkage in the cohort was strong. In the later analysis, no new phenotypic data were used to find candidate immune exposures; instead, reliance was placed on TCR beta sequences and their occurrence across donors. A later genetic analysis used genome-wide SNP genotypes for about 55% of the 666 donors, treating that subset as a discovery cohort. Using immunosequencing, the study profiled T cell repertoires from fewer than 850 subjects and related those repertoires to cytomegalovirus serostatus. Donor age, sex, ethnicity and CMV serostatus were compiled alongside the repertoire data. Across approximately 400 genotyped donors of the cohort, an average of approximately 240,000 unique TCR beta nucleotide sequences per donor were sequenced, and approximately 19% of those sequences were non-productive. Class I and class II HLA loci were covered by the typing at four-digit resolution. An early release covering about 600 HLA-typed donors comprised about 300 gigabases of sequencing data and around 80 million unique TCR sequences. To decide whether each TCR beta V gene segment behaved as functional or pseudogenic, an earlier analysis of some 580 of the donors relied on high-throughput TCR beta sequencing. High-throughput TCR immunosequencing, statistical association of individual TCRs with disease status, and machine learning were combined to predict cytomegalovirus infection status. Along with the roughly 710-subject first cohort, a separate validation cohort of over a hundred different subjects was used. Of the roughly 410 genotyped donors, 65% to 90% were placed in the genetic ancestry cluster associated with self-reported Caucasian donors. In a later analysis, previously published TCR beta repertoires from 550 to 750 donors were re-analyzed and high-resolution HLA genotyping was added so that TCR occurrence patterns could be studied. Every repertoire in the discovery cohort had been generated on one and the same sequencing platform. The study was designed to test whether signatures of past pathogen exposure could be identified by cataloging public T cell receptors. What the work shows at the level of the full study, not this receptor alone: Three of the identified cytomegalovirus-associated TCR beta chains were confirmed in vitro to be specific for cytomegalovirus antigens. The presence/absence analyses assumed that sequencing depth was roughly uniform across donors, and that assumption may not be true. According to a later analysis, parvovirus B19, influenza, CMV and Epstein-Barr virus appeared linked to several top co-occurrence clusters. According to a later analysis, TCR association rates differed among HLA loci, with DRB1 alleles showing the most associated TCRs and HLA-C alleles showing the fewest. For the cohort, immune exposure information was limited to CMV serostatus. It was suggested by the authors that the approach could potentially be generalized to other disease states and immunological phenotypes. The earlier analysis of a few hundred of the donors excluded 15 to 20 rarely observed V segments, including chromosome 9 orphons, because counts were too low. In a later analysis, HLA-associated TCR beta chains showed more clonal expansion and lower generation probabilities than non-associated chains that were equally common. A group of highly shared sequence variants was considered likely to be a technical artifact of the sequencing pipeline. Linkage disequilibrium might explain the correlated functional status among segregating V segments, but an unknown experimental factor could not be excluded. The study gave a list of 150 to 200 TCR beta chains associated with cytomegalovirus. Some IMGT-functional V segments, including TRBV6-2 and TRBV6-3, could not be told apart with the 87-base-pair reads, so those segments were excluded. A later genetic analysis associated a missense DCLRE1C variant with V-gene and J-gene trimming of TCR beta chains, and an independent cohort replicated the association. Specific HLA alleles were associated with 15,000 to 20,000 TCR beta sequences at a false discovery rate of 0.05 in a later analysis. While some public TCRs were present in many individuals, most TCR sequences turned up only very rarely across donors. In a later genetic analysis, fewer N-insertions in productive TCRs were reported among donors in an Asian-associated ancestry cluster than the 666-donor mean. A further reported finding was that TCR beta sequences accurately predicted the HLA-A and HLA-B alleles for most subjects in the first cohort. When HLA alleles, especially DR and DQ, strongly co-occurred, attributing TCR associations to individual alleles was difficult. A later analysis found that most CMV-associated TCR beta chains appeared HLA-restricted, with HLA associations seemingly driven largely by CMV exposure. In this cohort, only TCR beta chains were sequenced, and detectable features were limited by the absence of alpha or paired-chain data. HLA typing was unavailable for some donors at each locus, so association tests used only the typed subset. In both the original and validation cohorts, the classifier was reported to diagnose cytomegalovirus status with high specificity and sensitivity. In an earlier analysis of about 600 of the donors, most TCR beta V segments appeared in productive rearrangements about 90% or about 30% of the time, broadly matching IMGT annotations.

The CDR3 goes from the cysteine to the phenylalanine over 15 residues. Only CDR3 DNA is held: 45 bases, read in frame from base 1. The V and J ends are trimmed by 0 bases and 0 bases, leaving 8 bases between them. The CDR1 and CDR2 encoded by the germline V gene are MNHEY and SVGAGI. A remark on this clone: There is no known antigen for this receptor. No base quality values were provided; no much bigger clone lies one nucleotide off.

The cohort consisted of more than 650 healthy bone marrow donors. Cohort members were all nominally healthy when sampled, although unrecorded immune exposures were likely present. The donor tested CMV seronegative and was one of the 352 seronegative cohort members. A peripheral blood sample was provided by each donor, and peripheral blood mononuclear cells were used for TCR beta sequencing. The Qiagen DNeasy Blood Extraction Kit was used to extract genomic DNA from the blood cell samples. Libraries were built with the immunoSEQ multiplex PCR assay. For the multiplex PCR, a mixture combining 60 forward primers for TCR Vbeta segments and 13 reverse primers for TCR Jbeta segments was used. The CDR3 region of rearranged TCR beta genes was amplified from genomic DNA by a multiplex PCR assay. The Illumina HiSeq System was used to sequence the amplified TCR beta libraries as 87-base-pair reads. The authors processed their data as follows. In a later analysis, roughly 80 million unique TCR beta chains were counted across the approximately 640 repertoires, and approximately 11 million of these chains were shared by at least two donors. Raw reads were error-corrected and collapsed into unique sequences with a nearest-neighbor algorithm that merged closely related sequences to remove PCR and sequencing errors. CDR3 sequences were aligned to IMGT reference sequences to assign V, D and J gene segments. For a sequence to be retained, a match of at least six nucleotides was required to both a V gene segment and a J gene segment. A rearrangement was called productive if the CDR3 had no stop codons and remained in frame with V and J, and every other rearrangement was called non-productive. CDR3 was defined according to IMGT convention as the region running from the second conserved V-encoded cysteine to the conserved J-encoded phenylalanine. In an earlier analysis of more than 550 of the donors, sequences lacking an unambiguous match to a single V gene segment were excluded. In an earlier analysis of 587 of the donors, V segments were called functional above 56.7% productive rearrangements and were called segregating when the between-donor standard deviation exceeded 5%. A statistical classification framework was built for diagnosing cytomegalovirus status from the catalog of TCR beta chain sequences. In a later analysis, TCR nucleotide sequences were compared against IMGT/GENE-DB human TR gene sequences so that V and J genes could be assigned. A later analysis assigned CDR3 sequences and most-parsimonious VDJ recombination scenarios with the TCRdist pipeline. A later analysis defined each TCR beta chain by its CDR3 amino acid sequence plus V-gene family, and excluded reads lacking a unique V-gene family. As a way to deal with suspected cross-contamination and a sequencing artifact, a later analysis dropped 640 or so nucleotide sequences that were highly shared and had low generation probability. In a later analysis, a clonal expansion index for each public chain was calculated from normalized within-repertoire ranks of inferred template counts. Generation probabilities in a later analysis came from a VDJ recombination model fitted to out-of-frame rearrangements, and those results were checked against IGoR. In a later analysis, TCR-TCR, TCR-HLA and TCR-CMV co-occurrence was scored with hypergeometric tests, and a repertoire-size bias correction was applied to TCR pairs. A later analysis estimated false discovery rates by permuting HLA or CMV assignments 20 times. In a later analysis, co-occurring TCRs were grouped using DBSCAN, and TCRdist sequence similarity was added for clustering within HLA-allele-positive subsets. Repertoires with fewer than 30,000 or more than 120,000 public chains, plus five repertoires with anomalous nucleotide sharing, were excluded from co-occurrence clustering. This is the immuneACCESS table as TCRdb keeps it, with only in-frame sequences that have V and J called. A part of the clones is gone; compared with another copy, unresolved V genes explain less than half, and the rest is unexplained. The V and J calls and clone size are taken from that table; D and trimming were inferred from the DNA. The sample profile shows 60,000 to 75,000 clones; around 85% of them were found once. Just under 3% of the sample belongs to the ten largest clones.

This chain is built from TRBV6-5 and TRBJ1-1; the D gene cannot be named for sure. This sequence was found in a woman aged 25-40 years in good health and CMV-seronegative. The sequenced sample was PBMCs. The sequence in DNA is TGTGCCAGCAGTTACTCCCAGGCCGTGAACACTGAAGCTTTCTTT. It specifies CASSYSQAVNTEAFF.